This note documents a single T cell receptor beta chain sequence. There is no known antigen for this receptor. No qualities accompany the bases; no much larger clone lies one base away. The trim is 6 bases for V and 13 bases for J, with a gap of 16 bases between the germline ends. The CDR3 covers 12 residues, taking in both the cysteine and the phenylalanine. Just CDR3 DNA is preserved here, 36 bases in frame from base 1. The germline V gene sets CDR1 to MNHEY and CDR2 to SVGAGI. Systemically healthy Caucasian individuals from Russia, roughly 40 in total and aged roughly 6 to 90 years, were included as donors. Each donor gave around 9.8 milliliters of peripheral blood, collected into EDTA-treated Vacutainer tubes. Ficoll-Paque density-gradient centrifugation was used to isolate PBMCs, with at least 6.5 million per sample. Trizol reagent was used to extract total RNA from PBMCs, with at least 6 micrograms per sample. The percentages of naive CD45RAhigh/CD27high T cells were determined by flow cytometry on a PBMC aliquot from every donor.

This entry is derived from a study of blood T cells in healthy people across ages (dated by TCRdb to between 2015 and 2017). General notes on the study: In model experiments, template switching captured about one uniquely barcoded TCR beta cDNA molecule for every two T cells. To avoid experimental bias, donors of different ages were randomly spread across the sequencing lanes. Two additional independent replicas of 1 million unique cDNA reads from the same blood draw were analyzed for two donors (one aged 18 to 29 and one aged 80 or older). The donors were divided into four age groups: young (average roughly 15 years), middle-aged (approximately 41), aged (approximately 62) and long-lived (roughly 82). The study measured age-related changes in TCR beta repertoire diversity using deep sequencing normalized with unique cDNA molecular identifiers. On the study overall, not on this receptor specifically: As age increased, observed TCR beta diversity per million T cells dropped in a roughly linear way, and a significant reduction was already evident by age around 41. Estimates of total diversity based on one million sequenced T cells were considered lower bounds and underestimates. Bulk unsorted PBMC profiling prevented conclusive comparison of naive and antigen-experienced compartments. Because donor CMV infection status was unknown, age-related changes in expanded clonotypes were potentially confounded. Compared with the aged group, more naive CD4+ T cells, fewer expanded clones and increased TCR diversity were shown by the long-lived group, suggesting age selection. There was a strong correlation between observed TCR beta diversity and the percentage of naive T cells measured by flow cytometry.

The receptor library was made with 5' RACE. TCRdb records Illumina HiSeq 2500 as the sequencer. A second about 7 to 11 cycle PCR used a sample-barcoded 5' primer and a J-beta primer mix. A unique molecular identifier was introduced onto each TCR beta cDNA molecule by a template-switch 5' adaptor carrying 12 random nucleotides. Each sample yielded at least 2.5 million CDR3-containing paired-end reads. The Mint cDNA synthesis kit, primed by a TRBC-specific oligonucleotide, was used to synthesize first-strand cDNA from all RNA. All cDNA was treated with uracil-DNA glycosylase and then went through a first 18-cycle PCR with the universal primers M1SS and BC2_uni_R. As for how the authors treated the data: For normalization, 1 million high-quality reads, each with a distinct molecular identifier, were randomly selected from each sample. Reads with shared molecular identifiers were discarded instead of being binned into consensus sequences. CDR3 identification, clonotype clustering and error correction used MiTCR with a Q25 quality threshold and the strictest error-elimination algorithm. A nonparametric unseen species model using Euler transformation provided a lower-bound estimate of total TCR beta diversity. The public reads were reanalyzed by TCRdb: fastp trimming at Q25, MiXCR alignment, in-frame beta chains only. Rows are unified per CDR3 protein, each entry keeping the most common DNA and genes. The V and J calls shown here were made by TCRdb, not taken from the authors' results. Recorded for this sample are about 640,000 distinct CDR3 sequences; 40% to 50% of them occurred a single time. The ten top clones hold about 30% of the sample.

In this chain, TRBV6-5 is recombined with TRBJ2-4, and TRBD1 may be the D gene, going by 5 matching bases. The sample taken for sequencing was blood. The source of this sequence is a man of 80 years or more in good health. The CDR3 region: CASSRLDKGQYF. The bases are TGTGCCAGCAGCAGACTCGACAAGGGGCAGTACTTC.